The sequence of this T cell receptor (beta chain) was determined in a study of T-cell reconstitution after alpha-beta-depleted transplantation in children. Regarding the study as a whole: Several hundred expanded graft clones reportedly gave rise to the alpha-beta T cells present about two months after transplant.

Using unique molecular identifiers, the investigators prepared the TCRbeta library. A single record per CDR3 protein comes from TCRdb applying MiXCR to the PCR reads. The sample has roughly 280,000 distinct CDR3 sequences, under 14% seen once; the top ten hold 23%. This clonotype turned up a few times. Its antigen remains unidentified. Germline V gene lookup returns CDR1 KGHSH and CDR2 LQKENI. V gave up 2 bases and J gave up 1 base; unmatched junction bases: 5. CDR3 length: 16 amino acids. The genes are TRBV18 and TRBJ2-5; 9 nucleotides line up with TRBD2. The TCR comes from a male patient aged 2 to 9 who had a stem cell transplant for chronic granulomatous disease, so the T cells may come from the graft donor. The sequencing used peripheral blood, collected 180 days after TCRalphabeta/CD19-depleted stem cell transplant. The CDR3 nucleotides read TGTGCCAGCTCACCAGGTCTAGCGGGGTTCCAAGAGACCCAGTACTTC. It codes for CASSPGLAGFQETQYF.